Below are 5 T cell receptor beta chains sequenced from a single sample in a study of cytomegalovirus exposure and HLA in healthy donors. 13 Jbeta primers and 60 Vbeta primers were used for the PCR. Assay used: immunoSEQ multiplex PCR; TCRdb lists only in-frame clones, some missing. The sample includes about 100,000 clones, less than 85% of them seen just once. The sequencing sample was made of PBMCs. Receptors originate from a man between 35 and 55 years old in good health and CMV-seronegative.

J is TRBJ2-7 and V is TRBV19, with 12 bases fitting TRBD1. CDR3 length: 15 residues. The V and J ends lost 4 bases and 4 bases, in that order; junction bases with no gene match: 5. Germline V gives CDR1 LNHDA, CDR2 SQIVND (reference sequence). The CDR3: CASSTWDRGPYEQYF. CDR3 DNA sequence: TGTGCCAGTAGTACCTGGGACAGGGGGCCGTACGAGCAGTACTTC. Full variable domain (rest looked up from reference TRBV19 and TRBJ2-7): DGGITQSPKYLFRKEGQNVTLSCEQNLNHDAMYWYRQDPGQGLRLIYYSQIVNDFQKGDIAEGYSVSREKKESFPLTVTSAQKNPTAFYLCASSTWDRGPYEQYFGPGTRLTVT.

The J gene is TRBJ1-3, the V gene TRBV30; unclear D gene. Germline values: CDR1 GTSNPN, CDR2 SVGIG (reference sequence). V was trimmed by 5 bases and J by 3 bases, leaving 11 bases between them. CDR3 length: 13 amino acids. The CDR3 sequence is CAWHQAGGNTIYF. In nucleotides, the CDR3 is TGTGCCTGGCATCAGGCGGGTGGAAACACCATATATTTT.

This clone was detected only once. The chain has TRBV5-6 and TRBJ1-3; 9 bases fit TRBD1. Germline V gives CDR1 SGHDT, CDR2 YYEEEE. V shed 3 bases and J 0 bases; nucleotides not matched to a gene: 7. The CDR3 runs 17 residues. The CDR3 protein is CASSSGTGLPSGNTIYF. CDR3 DNA: TGTGCCAGCAGCTCCGGGACAGGGTTACCCTCTGGAAACACCATATATTTT.

V is TRBV7-8 and J is TRBJ2-5; a weak D match, TRBD2 (6 bases). Trimming removed 1 base at V and 2 bases at J, with 11 bases between. The length of the CDR3 is 15 residues. Germline CDR1 is SGHVS and CDR2 is FQNEAQ. DNA of the CDR3: TGTGCCAGCAGCTTAGTTAGCGGATTTCAAGAGACCCAGTACTTC. This codes for CASSLVSGFQETQYF.

V is TRBV5-6 and J is TRBJ1-1; possibly TRBD1 for D (6 bases). This CDR3 spans 15 amino acids. In germline, CDR1 is SGHDT, CDR2 YYEEEE. The V gene lost 2 bases and the J gene lost 1 base, with 12 bases spanning the gap. In nucleotides, the CDR3 is TGTGCCAGCAGCTTCCTTGGACAGCAGAACACTGAAGCTTTCTTT. Encoded protein: CASSFLGQQNTEAFF.